These T cell receptor beta chains were read from a single sample in a study of blood T cell repertoires in COVID-19. Only in-frame clones appear in the TCRdb table, and some are missing; sequencing was by immunoSEQ multiplex PCR. The sample holds roughly 280,000 clones; around 93% are singletons and the top ten take about 3%. The material sequenced was PBMCs or T cells enriched from blood (not recorded which). The receptors shown here come from a middle-aged man who had been exposed to COVID-19. The CDR3 runs from the conserved cysteine through the conserved F or W. A D gene is named only where the DNA matches it firmly. For some rows the clone size is stated as once, few or many, or as a class when expanded; others skip it.

d_gene	abundance	v_gene	CDR3aa
-	-	TRBV3-1/TRBV3-2	CATVFNTEAFF
-	many	TRBV7-3	CASSLFGGTDTQYF
-	-	TRBV11-3	CASSLGAGSTPTQYF
-	-	TRBV15	CATTFNIRSGDEQFF
-	-	TRBV19	CASSIGDGYTF
-	once	TRBV5-8	CASRPRERETQYF
-	-	TRBV6-5	CASSYFNREGGYGYTF
TRBD1	-	TRBV11-2	CASSLRGDRASYEQYF
TRBD1	-	TRBV19	CASNPGTVSNQPQHF
-	-	TRBV18	CASSPKTLAGITRGYF
TRBD1	once	TRBV7-9	CASSWTGDKDEKLFF
-	-	TRBV28	CASSAGVDVYTF
-	-	TRBV10-3	CAISESLGVKLFF
TRBD2	-	TRBV28	CASSQKGGASGSRKTQYF
-	-	TRBV7-2	CASSSTGDTQYF
TRBD2	few	TRBV28	CASSRTSRYNEQFF
TRBD2	-	TRBV29-1	CSGSGTSGIDNEQFF
TRBD2	-	TRBV24-1	CATSDAPGTSGHGELFF
TRBD1	-	TRBV11-3	CASSDGTGQETQYF
-	-	TRBV7-3	CASTPGREREQFF
-	-	TRBV5-4	CASSSGLGRDQETQYF
TRBD1	-	TRBV28	CASSFIGTANYGYTF
-	-	TRBV28	CASSSWQSYNSPLHF
-	-	TRBV12-3/TRBV12-4	CASRTSGDYGYTF
TRBD2	-	TRBV27	CASSSGTSRIGELFF
TRBD2	-	TRBV5-4	CASSLEYAGGPLEQYF
-	-	TRBV11-2	CASSPGPLAGEKLFF
TRBD1	-	TRBV28	CASSLWTQGTRETQYF
-	-	TRBV11-2	CASSKRGRTSNTGELFF
-	-	TRBV2	CATSQRELETQYF
TRBD2	-	TRBV29-1	CSVRVGTETSGRAAPYF
-	-	TRBV20-1	CSALRVTEAFF
TRBD1	once	TRBV4-1	CASSQATGQGAHETQYF
-	-	TRBV19	CASSIQGQYSNQPQHF
TRBD2	once	TRBV9	CASSAGTSGIRRRETQYF
-	-	TRBV28	CASTTGDWGYTF
-	-	TRBV28	CASSYILRGANSPLHF
TRBD1	once	TRBV6-4	CASSDRALSGELFF
TRBD1	-	TRBV19	CASKTDRAYNTEAFF
-	-	TRBV30	CARQRTENTEAFF
-	-	TRBV5-1	CASSLDSYSSTDTQYF
TRBD2	-	TRBV5-1	CASSSTSGSHNEQFF
TRBD1	-	TRBV15	CATSRTGTGEYGYTF
-	once	TRBV27	CASSPRVGQPQHF
TRBD2	-	TRBV4-1	CASSQVGGRGNEQFF
TRBD2	-	TRBV7-2	CASSSLRGRVYYEQYF
-	-	TRBV19	CASRTGRQPQHF
-	-	TRBV27	CARTDSHYGYTF
-	-	TRBV30	CACSGSNSNQPQHF
TRBD2	-	TRBV6-5	CASNRAGDEQYF
TRBD2	-	TRBV5-4	CASSLVAGVTGELFF
TRBD2	-	TRBV15	CATSRAGTSGSYNEQFF
TRBD2	-	TRBV12-5	CASGFIAGGPLEQFF